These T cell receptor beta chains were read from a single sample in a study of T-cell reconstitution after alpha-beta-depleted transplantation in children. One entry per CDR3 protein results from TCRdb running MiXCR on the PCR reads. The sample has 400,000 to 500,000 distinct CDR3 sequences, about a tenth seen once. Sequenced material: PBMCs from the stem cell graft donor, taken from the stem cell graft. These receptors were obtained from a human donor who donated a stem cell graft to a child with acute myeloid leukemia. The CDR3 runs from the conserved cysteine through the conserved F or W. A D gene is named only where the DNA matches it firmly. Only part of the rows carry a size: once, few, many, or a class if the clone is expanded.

DNA: TGCAGCGTTGAGGGACAGTGGATGGGCGAGCAGTACTTC
CDR3: CSVEGQWMGEQYF
D: TRBD1
V: TRBV29-1
size: many
J: TRBJ2-7

DNA: TGTGCCAGCAGCACTCCAGGGGTCGGGTCACCCCTCCACTTT
CDR3: CASSTPGVGSPLHF
D: -
V: TRBV27
size: few
J: TRBJ1-6

DNA: TGTGCCACCAGCAAGGCACAGAACACCGGGGAGCTGTTTTTT
CDR3: CATSKAQNTGELFF
D: -
V: TRBV15
size: few
J: TRBJ2-2

DNA: TGTGCCACCAGTGATCCTAGCGACTCCTACAATGAGCAGTTCTTC
CDR3: CATSDPSDSYNEQFF
D: -
V: TRBV24-1
size: many
J: TRBJ2-1

DNA: TGTGCCAGCAGCTTAGCCGGGACAGCCTCTGGAAACACCATATATTTT
CDR3: CASSLAGTASGNTIYF
D: TRBD1
V: TRBV7-2
size: -
J: TRBJ1-3

DNA: TGTGCCACCAGCAGAGAGATACAGGGTTCAGCCAAAAACATTCAGTACTTC
CDR3: CATSREIQGSAKNIQYF
D: -
V: TRBV15
size: many
J: TRBJ2-4

DNA: TGCAGCGTTGACAGGGAGCTAGACAATGAGCAGTTCTTC
CDR3: CSVDRELDNEQFF
D: -
V: TRBV29-1
size: -
J: TRBJ2-1

DNA: TGTGCCAGCAGCCCCTGGGACATCCGCAGCACTGAAGCTTTCTTT
CDR3: CASSPWDIRSTEAFF
D: -
V: TRBV7-9
size: many
J: TRBJ1-1

DNA: TGTGCCAGCAGGGGAACAGGGTACTCTGGGGCCAACGTCCTGACTTTC
CDR3: CASRGTGYSGANVLTF
D: -
V: TRBV27
size: -
J: TRBJ2-6

DNA: TGTGCCAGCAGCTTCCGGGGCCAGAACACTGAAGCTTTCTTT
CDR3: CASSFRGQNTEAFF
D: -
V: TRBV7-2
size: many
J: TRBJ1-1

DNA: TGTGCCAGCAGCCAAAATGTGGGACAGGGTTTCTACGAGCAGTACTTC
CDR3: CASSQNVGQGFYEQYF
D: TRBD1
V: TRBV7-2
size: -
J: TRBJ2-7

DNA: TGTGCCATCAACCGGGCTACAAACACTGAAGCTTTCTTT
CDR3: CAINRATNTEAFF
D: -
V: TRBV10-3
size: few
J: TRBJ1-1

DNA: TGTGCCATCTGGGAGGAGCGCACAGATACGCAGTATTTT
CDR3: CAIWEERTDTQYF
D: -
V: TRBV10-3
size: few
J: TRBJ2-3

DNA: TGCGCCAGCAGCTTGGAAGTGGGACAGGCCCACTCTGGAAACACCATATATTTT
CDR3: CASSLEVGQAHSGNTIYF
D: TRBD1
V: TRBV5-1
size: few
J: TRBJ1-3

DNA: TGTGCCAGCAGCCAAGGGGGCGCGGTCCCTGGCTACACCTTC
CDR3: CASSQGGAVPGYTF
D: TRBD1
V: TRBV9
size: many
J: TRBJ1-2

DNA: TGCGCCAGCGCCACGGGACAGCCGAACACTGAAGCTTTCTTT
CDR3: CASATGQPNTEAFF
D: TRBD1
V: TRBV5-1
size: -
J: TRBJ1-1

DNA: TGCGCCAGCAGCCACCCGTGGACTAGCAAGACATACGAGCAGTACTTC
CDR3: CASSHPWTSKTYEQYF
D: TRBD2
V: TRBV4-1
size: few
J: TRBJ2-7

DNA: TGCAGTGCTAGCGAAACTAAACGGCAGGCTTTCTTT
CDR3: CSASETKRQAFF
D: -
V: TRBV20-1
size: few
J: TRBJ1-1

DNA: TGCGCCAGCAGTCCTAGCGGGTTCGCCGGGGAGCTGTTTTTT
CDR3: CASSPSGFAGELFF
D: TRBD2
V: TRBV5-1
size: few
J: TRBJ2-2

DNA: TGCGCCAGCAGAGGACTAGCGGGAGCCGGGGAGCTGTTTTTT
CDR3: CASRGLAGAGELFF
D: TRBD2
V: TRBV5-1
size: few
J: TRBJ2-2

DNA: TGCAGCGTGTGGGTGGGCCTAGGCGACGAGCAGTACTTC
CDR3: CSVWVGLGDEQYF
D: -
V: TRBV29-1
size: many
J: TRBJ2-7

DNA: TGTGCCAGCAGTACAGGGTGGGGGACCAAAAACATTCAGTACTTC
CDR3: CASSTGWGTKNIQYF
D: -
V: TRBV12-3/TRBV12-4
size: -
J: TRBJ2-4

DNA: TGTGCCAGCAGAATACTCGGGACATCTACCTACGAGCAGTACTTC
CDR3: CASRILGTSTYEQYF
D: -
V: TRBV6-5
size: -
J: TRBJ2-7

DNA: TGCAGTGCTAGAGATATAATATGGGGGAGCAATCAGCCCCAGCATTTT
CDR3: CSARDIIWGSNQPQHF
D: -
V: TRBV20-1
size: few
J: TRBJ1-5

DNA: TGCGCCAGCAGCAGCCCCGGGACTAGTATGGCCGAGCAGTACTTC
CDR3: CASSSPGTSMAEQYF
D: TRBD2
V: TRBV5-1
size: few
J: TRBJ2-7

DNA: TGTGCCAGCAGCTTCAGGGATAAGAAGACCCAGTACTTC
CDR3: CASSFRDKKTQYF
D: -
V: TRBV14
size: many
J: TRBJ2-5

DNA: TGCGCCAGCAGCCGCTACCAGACGACTAGCACAGATACGCAGTATTTT
CDR3: CASSRYQTTSTDTQYF
D: -
V: TRBV5-1
size: few
J: TRBJ2-3

DNA: TGTGCCTGGAGTCGGAGTTCCGGGGAGCTGTTTTTT
CDR3: CAWSRSSGELFF
D: -
V: TRBV30
size: many
J: TRBJ2-2